This T cell receptor beta chain appears in the sequencing data of a study of blood T cells in healthy people across ages. Study as a whole: Template switching picked up about one barcoded beta molecule for each two T cells.

On this clonotype: The antigen is undetermined.

Researchers isolated at least 7 million PBMCs per sample. The CDR3 is 12 residues long. The germline V gene has CDR1 SEHNR and CDR2 FQNEAQ (reference sequence). Trimming stripped 5 bases from V and 5 bases from J, with 10 bases between. Study-wide findings and caveats: As age increased, TCR beta diversity per million T cells fell in a roughly linear fashion. It was held that diversity estimates obtained from one million T cells represented underestimates.

Sample-barcoded 5' priming and a J-beta primer mix drove a second PCR of roughly 7 to 11 cycles. TCRdb analysed the 5' RACE reads with MiXCR anew, one entry per CDR3 protein. The repertoire holds fewer than 2,000,000 distinct CDR3 sequences, around 40% seen once, with under 25% in the top ten. The J gene is TRBJ2-7, the V gene TRBV7-9; no firm D call. The TCR sequence derives from a human donor in good health. Sequenced sample: blood. The CDR3 here is CASSLGWDEQYF. CDR3 bases: TGTGCCAGCAGCCTCGGCTGGGACGAGCAGTACTTC.